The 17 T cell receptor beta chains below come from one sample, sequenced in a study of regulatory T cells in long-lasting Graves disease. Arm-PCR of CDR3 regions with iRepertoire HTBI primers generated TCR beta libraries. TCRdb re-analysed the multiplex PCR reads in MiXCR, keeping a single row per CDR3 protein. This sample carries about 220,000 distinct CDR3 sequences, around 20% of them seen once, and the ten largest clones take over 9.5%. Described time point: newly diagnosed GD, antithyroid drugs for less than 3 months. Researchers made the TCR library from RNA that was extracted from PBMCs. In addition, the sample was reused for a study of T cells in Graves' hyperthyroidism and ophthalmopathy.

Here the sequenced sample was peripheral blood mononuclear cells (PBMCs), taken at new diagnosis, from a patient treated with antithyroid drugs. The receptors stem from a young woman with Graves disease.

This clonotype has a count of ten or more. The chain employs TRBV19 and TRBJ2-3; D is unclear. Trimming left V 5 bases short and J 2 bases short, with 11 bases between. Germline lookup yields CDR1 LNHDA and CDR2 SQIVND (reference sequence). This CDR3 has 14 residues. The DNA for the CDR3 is TGTGCCAGTAGTGCCAGGTTTTTCACAGATACGCAGTATTTT. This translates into CASSARFFTDTQYF. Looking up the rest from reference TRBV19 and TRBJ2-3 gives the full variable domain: DGGITQSPKYLFRKEGQNVTLSCEQNLNHDAMYWYRQDPGQGLRLIYYSQIVNDFQKGDIAEGYSVSREKKESFPLTVTSAQKNPTAFYLCASSARFFTDTQYFGPGTRLTVL.

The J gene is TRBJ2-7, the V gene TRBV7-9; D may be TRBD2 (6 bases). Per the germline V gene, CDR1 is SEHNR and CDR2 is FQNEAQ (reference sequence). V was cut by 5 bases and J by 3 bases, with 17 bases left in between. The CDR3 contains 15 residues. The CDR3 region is CASSPGVAPSYEQYF. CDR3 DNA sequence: TGTGCCAGCAGCCCGGGGGTGGCCCCTAGCTACGAGCAGTACTTC.

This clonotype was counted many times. The CDR3 spells CASSSGREAVETQYF. The DNA for the CDR3 is TGTGCCAGCAGTTCGGGCAGGGAGGCGGTAGAGACCCAGTACTTC. The gene calls are TRBV12-3 or TRBV12-4 and TRBJ2-5, with D perhaps matching TRBD2 (6 bases). V was shortened by 4 bases and J by 4 bases, with 16 bases between the two germline ends. The length of the CDR3 is 15 residues.

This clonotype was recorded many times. Here the CDR3 DNA reads TGTGCCAGCACCGGTCTTCGATCCTACGAGCAGTACTTC. The encoded protein is CASTGLRSYEQYF. The chain carries TRBV6-1 and TRBJ2-7; no reliable D call. Germline CDR1 and CDR2: MNHNS and SASEGT. CDR3 length equals 13 residues. The V end lost 7 bases, the J end lost 1 base, and 11 bases lay between the germline ends.

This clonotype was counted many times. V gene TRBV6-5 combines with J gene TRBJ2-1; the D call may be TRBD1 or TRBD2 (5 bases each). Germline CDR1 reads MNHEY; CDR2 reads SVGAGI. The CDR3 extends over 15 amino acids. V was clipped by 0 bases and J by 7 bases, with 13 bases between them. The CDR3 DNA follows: TGTGCCAGCAGTTACTCTCCTAACGGGGCTAATGAGCAGTTCTTC. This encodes CASSYSPNGANEQFF.

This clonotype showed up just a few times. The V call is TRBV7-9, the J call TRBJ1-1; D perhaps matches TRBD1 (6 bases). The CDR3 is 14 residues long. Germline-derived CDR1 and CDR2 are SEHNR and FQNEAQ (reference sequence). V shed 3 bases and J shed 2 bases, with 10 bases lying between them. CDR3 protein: CASSFTGQNTEAFF. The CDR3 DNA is TGTGCCAGCAGCTTTACAGGGCAAAACACTGAAGCTTTCTTT.

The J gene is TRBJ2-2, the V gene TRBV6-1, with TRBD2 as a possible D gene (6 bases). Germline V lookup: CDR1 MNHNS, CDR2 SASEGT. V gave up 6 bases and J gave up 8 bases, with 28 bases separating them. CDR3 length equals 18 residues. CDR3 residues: CASSRSRIAGLMQGELFF. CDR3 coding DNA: TGTGCCAGCAGCCGGTCTCGGATCGCGGGACTCATGCAGGGGGAGCTGTTTTTT.

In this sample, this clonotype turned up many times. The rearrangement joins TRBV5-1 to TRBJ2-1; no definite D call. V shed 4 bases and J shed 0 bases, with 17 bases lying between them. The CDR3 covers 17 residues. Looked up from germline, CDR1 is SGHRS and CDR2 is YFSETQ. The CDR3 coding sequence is TGCGCCAGCAGCCCTAGGCTTACGTCAGACTCCTACAATGAGCAGTTCTTC. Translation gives CASSPRLTSDSYNEQFF.

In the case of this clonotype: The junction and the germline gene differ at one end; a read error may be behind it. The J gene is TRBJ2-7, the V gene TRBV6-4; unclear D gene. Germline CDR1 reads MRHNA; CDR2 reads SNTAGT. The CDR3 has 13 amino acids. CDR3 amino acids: CAGRETVSYEQYF. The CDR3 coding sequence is TGTGCCGGCAGAGAGACGGTCTCCTACGAGCAGTACTTC.

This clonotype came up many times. The CDR3 DNA reads as TGTGCCAGCAGTTCCCAAGAGACCCAGTACTTC. Translating gives CASSSQETQYF. This chain uses TRBV27 with TRBJ2-5; no reliable D call. The length of the CDR3 is 11 residues. V lost 4 bases, J lost 1 base, and 1 base lay in between. In germline, CDR1 is MNHEY, CDR2 SMNVEV (reference sequence).

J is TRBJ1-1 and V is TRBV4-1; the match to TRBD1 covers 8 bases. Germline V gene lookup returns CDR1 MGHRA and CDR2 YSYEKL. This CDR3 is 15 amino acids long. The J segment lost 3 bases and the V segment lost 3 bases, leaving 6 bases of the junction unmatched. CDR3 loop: CASSQGRGPDTEAFF. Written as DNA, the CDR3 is TGCGCCAGCAGCCAGGGCAGGGGGCCGGACACTGAAGCTTTCTTT.

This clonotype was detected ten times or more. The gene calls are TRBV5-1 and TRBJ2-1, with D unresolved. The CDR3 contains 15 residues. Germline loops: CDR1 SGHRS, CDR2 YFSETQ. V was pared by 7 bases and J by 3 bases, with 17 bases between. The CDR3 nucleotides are TGCGCCAGCTCCATCCTCTCTTCACTCTACAATGAGCAGTTCTTC. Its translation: CASSILSSLYNEQFF.

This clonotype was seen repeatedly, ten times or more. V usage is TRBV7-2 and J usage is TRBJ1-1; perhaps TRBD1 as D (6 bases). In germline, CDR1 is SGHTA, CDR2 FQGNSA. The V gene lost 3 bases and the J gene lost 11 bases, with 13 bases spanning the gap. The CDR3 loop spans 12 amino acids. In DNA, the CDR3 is TGTGCCAGCAGCTTCCCCGGGACAAAGGCTTTCTTT. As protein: CASSFPGTKAFF.

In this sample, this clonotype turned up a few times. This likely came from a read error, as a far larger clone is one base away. CDR3 residues: CASSFTETQYF. As DNA, the CDR3 is TGTGCCAGCAGCTTTACAGAGACCCAGTACTTC. The chain is built from TRBV11-2 and TRBJ2-5; no definite D call. The CDR3 is 11 residues long. The germline V gene encodes CDR1 SGHAT and CDR2 FQNNGV. V was pared by 3 bases and J by 4 bases, with 3 bases between.

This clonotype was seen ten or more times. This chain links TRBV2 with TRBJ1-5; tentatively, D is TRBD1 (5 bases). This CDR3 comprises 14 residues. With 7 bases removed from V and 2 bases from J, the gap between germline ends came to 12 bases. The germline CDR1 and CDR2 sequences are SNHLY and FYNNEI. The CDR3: CASNRQRGNQPQHF. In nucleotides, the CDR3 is TGTGCCAGCAACAGGCAGAGGGGCAATCAGCCCCAGCATTTT.

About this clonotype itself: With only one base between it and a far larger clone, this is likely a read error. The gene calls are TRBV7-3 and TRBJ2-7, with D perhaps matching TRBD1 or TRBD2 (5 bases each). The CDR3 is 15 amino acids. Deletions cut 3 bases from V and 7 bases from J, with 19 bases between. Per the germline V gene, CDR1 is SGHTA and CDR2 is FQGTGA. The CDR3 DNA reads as TGTGCCAGCAGCTTGCTATTGGGACGGGGTATTGAGCAGTACTTC. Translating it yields CASSLLLGRGIEQYF.

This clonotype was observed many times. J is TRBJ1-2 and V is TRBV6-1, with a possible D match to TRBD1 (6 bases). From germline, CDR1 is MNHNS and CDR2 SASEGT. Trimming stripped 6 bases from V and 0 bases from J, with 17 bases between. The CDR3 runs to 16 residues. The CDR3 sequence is CASRGPDRSSNYGYTF. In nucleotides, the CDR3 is TGTGCCAGCAGGGGCCCCGACAGGAGCTCTAACTATGGCTACACCTTC.